This entry is about one T cell receptor beta chain. Its antigen is unidentified. Trimming shortened V by 2 bases and J by 4 bases, and 20 bases separated the two germline ends. This CDR3 is 17 amino acids long. Germline CDR1 is LGHNA and CDR2 is YNFKEQ. The sample originates from a study of cytomegalovirus exposure and HLA in healthy donors. Both 60 Vbeta primers and 13 Jbeta primers went into the PCR. TCRdb's table, derived via immunoSEQ multiplex PCR, lists solely in-frame clones and lacks some. The profile covers 250,000 to 350,000 clones, with about nine tenths appearing a single time and almost 4% taken by the ten largest. Study conclusions and caveats: Versus the roughly 700-donor mean, an Asian-associated ancestry cluster reportedly showed fewer N-insertions in a later analysis. In an earlier analysis, productive rearrangement rates for most beta V segments clustered near 87% or 30%.

The J gene is TRBJ2-5, the V gene TRBV4-2; D might be TRBD1 (6 bases). The sample was PBMCs. This clonotype was sampled from a man in his forties in good health and CMV-seropositive. CDR3 amino acids: CASSQYGPGQEGETQYF. The CDR3 DNA is TGTGCCAGCAGCCAATACGGACCGGGACAAGAAGGAGAGACCCAGTACTTC.